Listed below are T cell receptor beta chains from one sample, sequenced in a study of T cell responses to AZD1222 COVID-19 vaccine. Clones were read by immunoSEQ multiplex PCR, and TCRdb kept only the in-frame ones, dropping some. The table has about 260,000 clones, over 85% seen once; the top ten hold about 0.5%. The input for sequencing was peripheral blood, taken on day 0 of AZD1222 vaccination. These receptors all come from an adult in good health. The CDR3 runs from the conserved cysteine through the conserved F or W. D genes are given only for firm matches. Not every row has a clone size; where given, it reads once, few, many or a size class.

clone_size: medium-sized
j_call: TRBJ2-5
v_call: TRBV7-9
d_call: .
cdr3_nt: TGTGCCAGTCTCGGGGCCGGAAAAGAGACCCAGTACTTC
cdr3_aa: CASLGAGKETQYF

clone_size: .
j_call: TRBJ2-6
v_call: TRBV2
d_call: TRBD2
cdr3_nt: TGTGCCAGCACTCCGGGAGGGGGAGGAAGCTCTGGGGCCAACGTCCTGACTTTC
cdr3_aa: CASTPGGGGSSGANVLTF

clone_size: .
j_call: TRBJ2-2
v_call: TRBV3-1/TRBV3-2
d_call: TRBD2
cdr3_nt: TGTGCCAGCAGCCAATCCGAGCGGGAGAACACCGGGGAGCTGTTTTTT
cdr3_aa: CASSQSERENTGELFF

clone_size: .
j_call: TRBJ2-1
v_call: TRBV6-2/TRBV6-3
d_call: TRBD2
cdr3_nt: TGTGCCAGCAGTACCCCCCGGACTAGCGGGAGGGGGTACAATGAGCAGTTCTTC
cdr3_aa: CASSTPRTSGRGYNEQFF

clone_size: once
j_call: TRBJ2-2
v_call: TRBV6-2/TRBV6-3
d_call: .
cdr3_nt: TGTGCCAGCAGTTTGACGTGGGAGATCGGGGAGCTGTTTTTT
cdr3_aa: CASSLTWEIGELFF

clone_size: .
j_call: TRBJ2-7
v_call: TRBV19
d_call: .
cdr3_nt: TGTGCCAGTAGTATTGGCGCAGCCTACGAGCAGTACTTC
cdr3_aa: CASSIGAAYEQYF

clone_size: .
j_call: TRBJ2-1
v_call: TRBV12-2
d_call: .
cdr3_nt: TGTGCAAGTCGCTTATCTGGGACTAGCCTCACCCTTGAGGGCAATGAGCAGTTCTTC
cdr3_aa: CASRLSGTSLTLEGNEQFF

clone_size: .
j_call: TRBJ1-1
v_call: TRBV6-5
d_call: .
cdr3_nt: TGTGCCAGCAGCCCCCTGGGGAGGGGAGAAGCTTTCTTT
cdr3_aa: CASSPLGRGEAFF

clone_size: .
j_call: TRBJ2-3
v_call: TRBV3-1/TRBV3-2
d_call: .
cdr3_nt: TGTGCCAGCAGCCAAGGGCTAGGTTTGGATACGCAGTATTTT
cdr3_aa: CASSQGLGLDTQYF

clone_size: .
j_call: TRBJ1-6
v_call: TRBV6-5
d_call: .
cdr3_nt: TGTGCCAGCAGAACGTCGGGTTCACCCCTCCACTTT
cdr3_aa: CASRTSGSPLHF

clone_size: .
j_call: TRBJ1-3
v_call: TRBV30
d_call: .
cdr3_nt: TGTGCCTGGAGCCGGGCCCCTCTCTCTGGAAACACCATATATTTT
cdr3_aa: CAWSRAPLSGNTIYF

clone_size: once
j_call: TRBJ1-3
v_call: TRBV20-1
d_call: .
cdr3_nt: TGCAGTGCTAGTTTAGGGGGTATGGGAAACACCATATATTTT
cdr3_aa: CSASLGGMGNTIYF

clone_size: .
j_call: TRBJ2-7
v_call: TRBV6-2/TRBV6-3
d_call: .
cdr3_nt: TGTGCCAGCAGTTACTTGTACGAGCAGTACTTC
cdr3_aa: CASSYLYEQYF

clone_size: .
j_call: TRBJ1-5
v_call: TRBV6-5
d_call: .
cdr3_nt: TGTGCCAGCAGTTACGGGCTGGGCAATCAGCCCCAGCATTTT
cdr3_aa: CASSYGLGNQPQHF

clone_size: .
j_call: TRBJ2-3
v_call: TRBV5-1
d_call: .
cdr3_nt: TGCGCCAGCAGCGGGGTGACCACAAGCACAGATACGCAGTATTTT
cdr3_aa: CASSGVTTSTDTQYF

clone_size: .
j_call: TRBJ2-2
v_call: TRBV9
d_call: .
cdr3_nt: TGTGCCAGCAGCCTGAACCCTAGGGAGAACACCGGGGAGCTGTTTTTT
cdr3_aa: CASSLNPRENTGELFF

clone_size: .
j_call: TRBJ2-3
v_call: TRBV5-1
d_call: .
cdr3_nt: TGCGCCAGCAGCTTACGGCCGCGAAGCACAGATACGCAGTATTTT
cdr3_aa: CASSLRPRSTDTQYF

clone_size: .
j_call: TRBJ2-3
v_call: TRBV27
d_call: TRBD2
cdr3_nt: TGTGCCAGCACGCCTAGCGGAGAAAGCACAGATACGCAGTATTTT
cdr3_aa: CASTPSGESTDTQYF

clone_size: .
j_call: TRBJ2-2
v_call: TRBV7-8
d_call: .
cdr3_nt: TGTGCCAGCAGCCCTGGGGGCGGGGCCGGGGAGCTGTTTTTT
cdr3_aa: CASSPGGGAGELFF

clone_size: once
j_call: TRBJ1-1
v_call: TRBV7-9
d_call: .
cdr3_nt: TGTGCCAGCAGCTTAGAGTACGGGGAAGCTTTCTTT
cdr3_aa: CASSLEYGEAFF

clone_size: once
j_call: TRBJ1-1
v_call: TRBV5-5
d_call: .
cdr3_nt: TGTGCCAGCAGCTTGGTTGGCAGAAACACTGAAGCTTTCTTT
cdr3_aa: CASSLVGRNTEAFF

clone_size: .
j_call: TRBJ1-1
v_call: TRBV25-1
d_call: .
cdr3_nt: TGTGCCAGCAGTGAAGATGGGCGGGCTTTCTTT
cdr3_aa: CASSEDGRAFF

clone_size: once
j_call: TRBJ2-6
v_call: TRBV3-1/TRBV3-2
d_call: .
cdr3_nt: TGTGCCAGCAGCCAAGTCGAGGGCGGGTTCTCTGGGGCCAACGTCCTGACTTTC
cdr3_aa: CASSQVEGGFSGANVLTF

clone_size: .
j_call: TRBJ2-7
v_call: TRBV6-2/TRBV6-3
d_call: TRBD2
cdr3_nt: TGTGCCAGCAGCCTACCAGCGGGAGGTTCCGAGCAGTACTTC
cdr3_aa: CASSLPAGGSEQYF

clone_size: .
j_call: TRBJ1-3
v_call: TRBV7-2
d_call: .
cdr3_nt: TGTGCCAGCAGCTCTTCCGGGACGGCGAGCTCTGGAAACACCATATATTTT
cdr3_aa: CASSSSGTASSGNTIYF

clone_size: .
j_call: TRBJ1-1
v_call: TRBV20-1
d_call: .
cdr3_nt: TGCAGTGCCAAGACAGCGGACGGAGCTTTCTTT
cdr3_aa: CSAKTADGAFF